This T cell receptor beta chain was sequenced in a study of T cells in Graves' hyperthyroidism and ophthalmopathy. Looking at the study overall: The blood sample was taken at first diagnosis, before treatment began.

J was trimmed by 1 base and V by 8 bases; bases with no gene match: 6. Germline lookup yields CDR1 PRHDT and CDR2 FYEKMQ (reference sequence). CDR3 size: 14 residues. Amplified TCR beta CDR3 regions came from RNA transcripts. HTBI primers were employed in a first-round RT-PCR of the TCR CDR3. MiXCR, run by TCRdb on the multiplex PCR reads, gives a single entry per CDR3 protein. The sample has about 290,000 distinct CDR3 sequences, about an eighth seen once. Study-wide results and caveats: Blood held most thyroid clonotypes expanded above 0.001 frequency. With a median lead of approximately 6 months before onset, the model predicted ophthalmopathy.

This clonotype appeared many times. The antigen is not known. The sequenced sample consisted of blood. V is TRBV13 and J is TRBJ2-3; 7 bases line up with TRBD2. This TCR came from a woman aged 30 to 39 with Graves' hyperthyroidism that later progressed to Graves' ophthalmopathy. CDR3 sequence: CASEAAGGTDTQYF. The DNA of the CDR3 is TGTGCCAGCGAAGCCGCGGGGGGCACAGATACGCAGTATTTT. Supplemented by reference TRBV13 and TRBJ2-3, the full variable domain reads AAGVIQSPRHLIKEKRETATLKCYPIPRHDTVYWYQQGPGQDPQFLISFYEKMQSDKGSIPDRFSAQQFSDYHSELNMSSLELGDSALYFCASEAAGGTDTQYFGPGTRLTVL.